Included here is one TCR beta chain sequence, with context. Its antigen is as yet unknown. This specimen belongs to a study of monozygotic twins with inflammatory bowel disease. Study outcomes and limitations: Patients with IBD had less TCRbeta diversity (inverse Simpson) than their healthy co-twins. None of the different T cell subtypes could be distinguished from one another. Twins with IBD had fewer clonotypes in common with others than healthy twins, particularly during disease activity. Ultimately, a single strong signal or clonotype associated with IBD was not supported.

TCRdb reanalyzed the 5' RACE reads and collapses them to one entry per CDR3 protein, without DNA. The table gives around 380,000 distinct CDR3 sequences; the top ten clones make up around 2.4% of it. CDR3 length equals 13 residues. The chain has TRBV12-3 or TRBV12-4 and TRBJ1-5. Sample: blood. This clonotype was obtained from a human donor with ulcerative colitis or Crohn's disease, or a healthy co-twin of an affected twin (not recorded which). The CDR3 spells CASSFSFFQPQHF.